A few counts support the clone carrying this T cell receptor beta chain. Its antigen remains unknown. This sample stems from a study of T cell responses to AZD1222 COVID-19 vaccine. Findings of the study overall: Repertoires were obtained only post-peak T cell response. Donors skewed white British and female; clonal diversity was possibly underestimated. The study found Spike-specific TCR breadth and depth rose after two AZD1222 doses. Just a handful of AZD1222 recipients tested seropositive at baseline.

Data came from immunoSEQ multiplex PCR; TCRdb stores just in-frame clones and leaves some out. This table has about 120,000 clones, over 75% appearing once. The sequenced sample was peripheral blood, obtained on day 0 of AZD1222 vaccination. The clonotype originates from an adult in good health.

The CDR3 region has the DNA TGTGCCAGCAGCGTAGTATCAGGACAGGGGAACACTGAAGCTTTCTTT. Protein sequence: CASSVVSGQGNTEAFF. The rearrangement links TRBV9 to TRBJ1-1; 8 bases are shared with TRBD1. CDR1 and CDR2 from the germline V gene are SGDLS and YYNGEE. The ends lost 0 bases at V and 1 base at J; junction bases unmatched: 5. The length of the CDR3 is 16 residues. Using reference TRBV9 and TRBJ1-1 for the parts outside the CDR3, the full variable domain is DSGVTQTPKHLITATGQRVTLRCSPRSGDLSVYWYQQSLDQGLQFLIQYYNGEERAKGNILERFSAQQFPDLHSELNLSSLELGDSALYFCASSVVSGQGNTEAFFGQGTRLTVV.